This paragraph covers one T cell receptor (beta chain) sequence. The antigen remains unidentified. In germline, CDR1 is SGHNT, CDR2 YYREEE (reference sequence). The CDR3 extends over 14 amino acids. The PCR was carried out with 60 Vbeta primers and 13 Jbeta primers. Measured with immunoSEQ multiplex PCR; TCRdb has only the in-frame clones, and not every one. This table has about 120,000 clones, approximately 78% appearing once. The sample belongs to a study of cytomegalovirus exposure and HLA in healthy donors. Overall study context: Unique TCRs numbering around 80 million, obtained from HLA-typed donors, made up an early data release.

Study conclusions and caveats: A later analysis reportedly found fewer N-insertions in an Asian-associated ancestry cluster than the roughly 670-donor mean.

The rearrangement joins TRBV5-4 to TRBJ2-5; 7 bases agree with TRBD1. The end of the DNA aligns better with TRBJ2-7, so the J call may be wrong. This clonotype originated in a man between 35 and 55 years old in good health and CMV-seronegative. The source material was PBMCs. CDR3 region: CASSLGQKTDEQYF. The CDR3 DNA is TGTGCCAGCAGCCTGGGACAGAAGACGGACGAGCAGTACTTC.